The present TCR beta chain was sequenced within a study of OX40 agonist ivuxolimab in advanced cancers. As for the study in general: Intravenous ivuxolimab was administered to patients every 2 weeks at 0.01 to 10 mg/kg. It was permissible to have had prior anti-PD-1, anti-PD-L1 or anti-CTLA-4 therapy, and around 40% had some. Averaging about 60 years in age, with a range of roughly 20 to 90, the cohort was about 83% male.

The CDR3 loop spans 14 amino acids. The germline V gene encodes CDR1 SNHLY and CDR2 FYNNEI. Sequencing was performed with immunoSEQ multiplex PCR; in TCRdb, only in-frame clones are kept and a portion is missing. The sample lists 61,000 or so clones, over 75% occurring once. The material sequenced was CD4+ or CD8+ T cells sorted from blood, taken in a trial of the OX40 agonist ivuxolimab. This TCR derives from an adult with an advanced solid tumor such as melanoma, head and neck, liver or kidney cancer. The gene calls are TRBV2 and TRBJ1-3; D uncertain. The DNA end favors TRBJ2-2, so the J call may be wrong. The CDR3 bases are TGTGCCAGCAGTGCCAGGATGGTCACCGGGGAGCTGTTTTTT. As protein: CASSARMVTGELFF.